Each of the 2 T cell receptor beta chains below was sequenced from the same sample in a study of monozygotic twins with inflammatory bowel disease (dated by TCRdb to about 2019). The library was made by 5' RACE. Sequencing instrument: Illumina HiSeq 2500. TCRdb reprocessed the reads and lists each CDR3 protein sequence as a single entry, with no DNA. The sample table on file contains about 300,000 distinct CDR3 sequences. Less than 6.5% of the sample belongs to the ten largest clones. The sequencing input was blood. The source of these receptors is a human donor with ulcerative colitis or Crohn's disease, or a healthy co-twin of an affected twin (not recorded which).

CDR3: CASSYDRGQSSEQYF. This chain connects TRBV6-5 to TRBJ2-7; TCRdb's D gene call, TRBD1, goes unchecked for lack of DNA. Germline V gene sequence: CDR1 MNHEY, CDR2 SVGAGI. CDR3 length: 15 amino acids.

This chain uses TRBV11-2 with TRBJ2-1; lacking DNA, the TRBD2 call made by TCRdb goes unchecked. The CDR3 has 15 amino acids. The germline gives CDR1 SGHAT, CDR2 FQNNGV. CDR3 amino acids: CASSRTSGSWNEQFF.